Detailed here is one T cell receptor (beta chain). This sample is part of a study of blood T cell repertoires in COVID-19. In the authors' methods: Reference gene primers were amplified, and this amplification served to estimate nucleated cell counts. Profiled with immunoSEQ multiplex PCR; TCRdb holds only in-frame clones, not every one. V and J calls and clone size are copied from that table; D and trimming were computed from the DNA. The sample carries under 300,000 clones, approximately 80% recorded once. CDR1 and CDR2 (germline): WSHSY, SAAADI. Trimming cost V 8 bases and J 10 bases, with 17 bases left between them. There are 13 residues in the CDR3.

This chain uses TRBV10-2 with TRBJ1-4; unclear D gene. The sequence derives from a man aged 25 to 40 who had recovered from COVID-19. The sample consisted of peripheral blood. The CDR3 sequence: CASPPKFRGKLFF. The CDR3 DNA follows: TGCGCCAGCCCTCCTAAGTTTCGCGGAAAACTGTTTTTT.